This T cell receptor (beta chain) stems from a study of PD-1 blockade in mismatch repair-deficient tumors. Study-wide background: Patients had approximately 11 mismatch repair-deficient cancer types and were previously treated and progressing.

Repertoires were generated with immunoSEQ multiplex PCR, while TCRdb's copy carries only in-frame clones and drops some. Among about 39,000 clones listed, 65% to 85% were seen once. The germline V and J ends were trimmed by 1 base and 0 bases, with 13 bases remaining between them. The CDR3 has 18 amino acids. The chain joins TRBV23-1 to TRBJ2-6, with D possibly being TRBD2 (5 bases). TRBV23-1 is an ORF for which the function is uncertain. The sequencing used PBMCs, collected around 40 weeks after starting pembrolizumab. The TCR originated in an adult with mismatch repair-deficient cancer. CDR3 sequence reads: CASSQLDLPSSGANVLTF. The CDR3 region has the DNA TGCGCCAGCAGTCAATTGGACTTACCAAGCTCTGGGGCCAACGTCCTGACTTTC.